These 31 T cell receptor beta chains came from one sample sequenced in a study of vaccination and CD4 T cells after COVID-19 (dated by TCRdb to the early 2020s). These receptors have no identified antigens. Sample treatment or condition, as interpreted from the label and publication: approximately nine-day PBMC culture with coronavirus spike peptide pools or control peptides (ViraFEST assay). The library was built by means of PCR. The run used an Illumina iSeq 100. DNA from cultured CD4+ T cells underwent TCR sequencing with the Oncomine TCR Beta short-read assay at the Johns Hopkins FTIC core. TCRdb applied fastp at Q25 and MiXCR to the public reads, then kept only in-frame beta chains. CDR3 protein sequences are deduplicated, and each keeps its most common genes and DNA. Across this sample there are 11,000 or so distinct CDR3 sequences, with roughly a fifth seen only once. 9% to 15% of the sample rests with the top ten.

The sequencing here drew on CD4+ T cells from blood, cultured in vitro, taken after SARS-CoV-2 vaccination. The receptors stem from a human donor who had recovered from COVID-19.

V is TRBV7-2 and J is TRBJ1-6; weak D call: TRBD1 (5 bases). The CDR3 spans 12 residues. Between the trimmed V and J ends, which lost 7 bases and 10 bases, there was a span of 11 bases. Germline-derived CDR1 and CDR2 are SGHTA and FQGNSA. The CDR3 DNA is TGTGCCAGCACGCAGGGTCAGTCACCCCTCCACTTT. Amino acid sequence: CASTQGQSPLHF. The whole variable domain, filled in from reference TRBV7-2 and TRBJ1-6, reads GAGVSQSPSNKVTEKGKDVELRCDPISGHTALYWYRQSLGQGLEFLIYFQGNSAPDKSGLPSDRFSAERTGGSVSTLTIQRTQQEDSAVYLCASTQGQSPLHFGNGTRLTVT.

A few counts support this clonotype. CDR3 sequence (DNA): TGTGCCAGCAGCCACCGACAGGGGAACTATGGCTACACCTTC. This codes for CASSHRQGNYGYTF. This chain uses TRBV6-4 with TRBJ1-2; 8 bases align to TRBD1. Germline lookup yields CDR1 MRHNA and CDR2 SNTAGT. V shed 6 bases and J 2 bases; nucleotides not matched to a gene: 5. The CDR3 sequence is 14 residues long.

This chain joins TRBV7-2 and TRBJ2-3, with D possibly being TRBD2 (6 bases). There are 15 residues in the CDR3. Trimming stripped 3 bases from V and 3 bases from J, with 13 bases between. CDR1 is SGHTA, CDR2 FQGNSA, per germline. In DNA, the CDR3 is TGTGCCAGCAGCTTTACGGGACTCACTACAGATACGCAGTATTTT. It codes for CASSFTGLTTDTQYF.

The chain uses TRBV6-2 or TRBV6-3 and TRBJ2-4; TRBD2 is a possible D gene (6 bases). Looked up from germline, CDR1 is MNHEY and CDR2 is SVGEGT. There are 16 residues in the CDR3. Trimming removed 2 bases from V and 1 base from J, with 12 bases in between. CDR3 loop: CASSYRGGWAKNIQYF. CDR3 sequence (DNA): TGTGCCAGCAGTTACCGGGGAGGATGGGCCAAAAACATTCAGTACTTC.

This clonotype came up a few times. The chain recombines TRBV2 with TRBJ1-1, with TRBD1 identical over 7 bases. The CDR3 totals 15 residues. V gave up 6 bases and J gave up 1 base; unmatched junction bases: 8. Germline values: CDR1 SNHLY, CDR2 FYNNEI. The CDR3 bases are TGTGCCAGCAGCGTACAGGGGATCGGGAACACTGAAGCTTTCTTT. Protein product: CASSVQGIGNTEAFF.

The chain combines TRBV19 with TRBJ2-7; the match to TRBD2 covers 9 bases. Trimming removed 5 bases from V and 4 bases from J; junction bases left unmatched: 9. Germline V gene sequence: CDR1 LNHDA, CDR2 SQIVND (reference sequence). The CDR3 is made up of 15 amino acids. CDR3: CASSSPGLAEYEQYF. In DNA, the CDR3 is TGTGCCAGTAGTTCACCGGGACTAGCAGAGTACGAGCAGTACTTC.

The rearrangement joins TRBV6-5 to TRBJ1-1; TRBD1 might be the D (6 bases). Germline lookup yields CDR1 MNHEY and CDR2 SVGAGI. V was cut by 0 bases and J by 9 bases, with 17 bases left in between. This CDR3 spans 15 amino acids. The CDR3 spells CASSYSPDSRVQAFF. The CDR3 DNA is TGTGCCAGCAGTTACTCCCCGGACAGCCGGGTCCAAGCTTTCTTT.

V is TRBV19 and J is TRBJ1-2; D is unresolved. The CDR3 consists of 13 residues. Trimming stripped 1 base from V and 4 bases from J, with 7 bases between. CDR1 LNHDA and CDR2 SQIVND come from the germline V gene (reference sequence). The CDR3 bases are TGTGCCAGTAGTATAGTTCCCAGCTATGGCTACACCTTC. It yields the protein CASSIVPSYGYTF.

The chain recombines TRBV15 with TRBJ1-5; 9 bases align to TRBD1. This CDR3 has 13 residues. Germline V CDR1 and CDR2: LNHNV, YYDKDF (reference sequence). V lost 4 bases, J lost 8 bases, and 3 bases stayed unmatched. This chain's CDR3 is CATSMDRGEPQHF. CDR3 DNA sequence: TGTGCCACCAGCATGGACAGGGGAGAGCCCCAGCATTTT. The full variable domain, rest sourced from reference TRBV15 and TRBJ1-5, is DAMVIQNPRYQVTQFGKPVTLSCSQTLNHNVMYWYQQKSSQAPKLLFHYYDKDFNNEADTPDNFQSRRPNTSFCFLDIRSPGLGDTAMYLCATSMDRGEPQHFGDGTRLSIL.

This clonotype was recorded a few times. V and J are TRBV24-1 and TRBJ1-3, with D possibly being TRBD1 (5 bases). The CDR3 has 13 amino acids. V was clipped by 8 bases and J by 0 bases, with 7 bases between them. The germline V gene has CDR1 KGHDR and CDR2 SFDVKD. The CDR3: CATTGDSGNTIYF. The CDR3 DNA sequence: TGTGCCACCACGGGGGACTCTGGAAACACCATATATTTT.

The rearrangement uses TRBV5-4 and TRBJ1-1; D is possibly TRBD1 (5 bases). Deletions cut 5 bases from V and 6 bases from J, with 23 bases between. Germline V gives CDR1 SGHNT, CDR2 YYREEE (reference sequence). The length of the CDR3 is 16 residues. CDR3 amino acids: CASSNNPGGLVAEAFF. The CDR3, as DNA: TGTGCCAGCAGTAACAACCCCGGGGGGTTAGTCGCTGAAGCTTTCTTT.

This clonotype occurred a few times. V gene TRBV4-3 combines with J gene TRBJ2-3; 8 positions match TRBD1. There are 16 residues in the CDR3. From germline, CDR1 is LGHNA and CDR2 YSLEER. The trim removed 3 bases at V and 3 bases at J, leaving 8 bases unmatched. The CDR3 reads CASSQQRQGPTDTQYF. CDR3 nucleotides: TGCGCCAGCAGCCAGCAGAGACAGGGGCCGACAGATACGCAGTATTTT.

This clonotype turned up a few times. V usage is TRBV5-1 and J usage is TRBJ2-5; no definite D call. Germline assignment: CDR1 SGHRS and CDR2 YFSETQ. The V end lost 1 base, the J end lost 2 bases, and 6 bases lay between the germline ends. The CDR3 extends over 13 amino acids. CDR3 amino acids: CASSLSVQETQYF. The CDR3 DNA reads as TGCGCCAGCAGCTTGTCGGTACAAGAGACCCAGTACTTC.

This clonotype was counted a few times. The V call is TRBV4-2, the J call TRBJ2-4; no definite D call. V shed 1 base and J shed 6 bases, with 10 bases lying between them. CDR3 length equals 14 residues. The V gene's germline CDR1 is LGHNA and CDR2 YNFKEQ. The CDR3 spells CASSQAIIGNIQYF. The CDR3 DNA reads TGTGCCAGCAGCCAAGCAATAATTGGAAACATTCAGTACTTC.

The sample holds a few counts of this clonotype. The V and J genes are TRBV20-1 and TRBJ1-1, with D tentatively TRBD1 (5 bases). CDR3 length equals 15 residues. V dropped 2 bases and J dropped 6 bases, with 19 bases sitting between them. In germline, CDR1 is DFQATT, CDR2 SNEGSKA (reference sequence). The CDR3 nucleotides read TGCAGTGCTAGACAACCGGGACGGCGATCCGCTGAAGCTTTCTTT. This encodes CSARQPGRRSAEAFF.

V usage is TRBV5-1 and J usage is TRBJ2-1, with 7 bases aligning to TRBD2. Germline V gene sequence: CDR1 SGHRS, CDR2 YFSETQ. This CDR3 has 16 residues. Germline trimming cut 4 bases from V and 9 bases from J; bases unmatched to any gene: 16. The DNA of the CDR3 is TGCGCCAGCAGCCTTCGGGAGGTTAGAGGGGCTGGTGAGCAGTTCTTC. Its protein is CASSLREVRGAGEQFF. Variable domain in full (rest from reference TRBV5-1 and TRBJ2-1): KAGVTQTPRYLIKTRGQQVTLSCSPISGHRSVSWYQQTPGQGLQFLFEYFSETQRNKGNFPGRFSGRQFSNSRSEMNVSTLELGDSALYLCASSLREVRGAGEQFFGPGTRLTVL.

The chain's CDR3 is CASSLWGGGDTGELFF. Here the CDR3 DNA reads TGTGCCAGCAGCTTATGGGGAGGCGGAGACACCGGGGAGCTGTTTTTT. J is TRBJ2-2 and V is TRBV7-9; D may be TRBD2 (6 bases). CDR1 is SEHNR and CDR2 is FQNEAQ in the germline V gene (reference sequence). The CDR3 length is 16 residues. V was trimmed by 2 bases and J by 3 bases, leaving 13 bases between them.

The chain couples TRBV29-1 to TRBJ2-1, with D hard to call. The germline gives CDR1 SQVTM, CDR2 ANQGSEA. The CDR3 spans 14 residues. V was shortened by 3 bases and J by 4 bases, with 13 bases between the two germline ends. The CDR3 is CSVEFGVEYNEQFF. CDR3 nucleotide sequence: TGCAGCGTTGAGTTTGGGGTAGAATACAATGAGCAGTTCTTC.

This chain joins TRBV9 and TRBJ2-5, with TRBD2 identical over 8 bases. CDR3 length: 15 residues. V trimming: 10 bases; J trimming: 3 bases; junction bases outside the gene matches: 14. The germline gives CDR1 SGDLS, CDR2 YYNGEE. As DNA, the CDR3 is TGTGCCTCCGGCAGGGGTAGCGGGATCAAAGAGACCCAGTACTTC. This gives the protein CASGRGSGIKETQYF.

The J gene is TRBJ1-6, the V gene TRBV28; D is unclear. V was clipped by 3 bases and J by 5 bases, with 8 bases between them. The CDR3 covers 14 residues. The V gene's germline CDR1 is MDHEN and CDR2 SYDVKM. The CDR3 here is CASSLAGHNSPLHF. As DNA, the CDR3 is TGTGCCAGCAGTTTGGCGGGTCATAATTCACCCCTCCACTTT.

The rearrangement uses TRBV18 and TRBJ1-3; 8 nucleotides match TRBD1. J lost 2 bases, V lost 3 bases, and 3 bases had no gene match. Germline V gene data show CDR1 as KGHSH and CDR2 as LQKENI. This CDR3 comprises 15 residues. CDR3 sequence (DNA): TGTGCCAGCTCACCGGACAGGGTCACTGGAAACACCATATATTTT. This encodes CASSPDRVTGNTIYF.

The chain is built from TRBV5-1 and TRBJ2-7; 9 bases match TRBD1. The length of the CDR3 is 16 residues. The V segment lost 5 bases and the J segment 2 bases; nucleotides outside the gene matches: 11. Germline-derived CDR1 and CDR2 are SGHRS and YFSETQ. The CDR3 loop reads CASSTGGTGYAYEQYF. CDR3 DNA sequence: TGCGCCAGCAGTACTGGTGGGACAGGGTACGCCTACGAGCAGTACTTC.

This chain uses TRBV27 with TRBJ2-1, with 7 bases matching TRBD2. The CDR3 runs to 18 residues. Germline trimming cut 5 bases from V and 5 bases from J; bases unmatched to any gene: 18. The germline gives CDR1 MNHEY, CDR2 SMNVEV (reference sequence). Here the CDR3 DNA reads TGTGCCAGCAGTCCTCGTGGGACCCGGACTAGGTCAAACAATGAGCAGTTCTTC. Its translation: CASSPRGTRTRSNNEQFF.

This chain connects TRBV5-5 to TRBJ1-5; D might be TRBD1 (6 bases). Trimming cost V 0 bases and J 8 bases, with 9 bases left between them. CDR1 is SGHKS and CDR2 is YYEKEE in the germline V gene (reference sequence). The CDR3 covers 13 residues. CDR3 in DNA: TGTGCCAGCAGCTTGGACAGGGAGAAGCCCCAGCATTTT. Protein: CASSLDREKPQHF.

This clonotype was observed a handful of times. The V call is TRBV7-2, the J call TRBJ1-3; the D is unclear. Germline values: CDR1 SGHTA, CDR2 FQGNSA. The CDR3 loop spans 14 amino acids. Trimming left V 5 bases short and J 4 bases short, with 12 bases between. CDR3 in amino acids: CASSILREGNTIYF. The CDR3 DNA follows: TGTGCCAGCAGCATCCTCCGAGAAGGAAACACCATATATTTT.

This clonotype was counted a few times. The chain couples TRBV7-8 to TRBJ2-5; 7 nucleotides align to TRBD2. Germline CDR1 reads SGHVS; CDR2 reads FQNEAQ. Trimming removed 11 bases from V and 3 bases from J; junction bases left unmatched: 6. The CDR3 runs 12 residues. The CDR3 protein is CACTGTKETQYF. The CDR3 DNA is TGTGCCTGCACCGGGACTAAAGAGACCCAGTACTTC.

This clonotype appeared a single time. The chain couples TRBV28 to TRBJ2-5, with D maybe TRBD1 (6 bases). Germline V gene data show CDR1 as MDHEN and CDR2 as SYDVKM. The CDR3 has 16 residues. Trimming cost V 5 bases and J 7 bases, with 23 bases left between them. CDR3 region: CASSPLNRASQGTQYF. The CDR3 DNA follows: TGTGCCAGCAGTCCTTTAAACAGGGCCTCTCAGGGGACCCAGTACTTC.

V usage is TRBV28 and J usage is TRBJ2-7, with 7 bases matching TRBD1. V trimming: 7 bases; J trimming: 5 bases; junction bases outside the gene matches: 8. Germline V gene sequence: CDR1 MDHEN, CDR2 SYDVKM. This CDR3 region has 13 residues. In DNA form, the CDR3 reads TGTGCCAGCACCTTAGACAGGGTACACGAGCAGTACTTC. Its translation is CASTLDRVHEQYF.

The rearrangement joins TRBV6-2 or TRBV6-3 to TRBJ1-1; D is undetermined. V gave up 0 bases and J gave up 1 base, with 6 bases separating them. This CDR3 spans 14 amino acids. Germline V lookup: CDR1 MNHEY, CDR2 SVGEGT. CDR3 residues: CASSYSLPNTEAFF. The CDR3 DNA reads TGTGCCAGCAGTTACTCCCTCCCGAACACTGAAGCTTTCTTT.

The J gene is TRBJ1-6, the V gene TRBV19; D is possibly TRBD1 (5 bases). Looked up from germline, CDR1 is LNHDA and CDR2 is SQIVND (reference sequence). The V gene lost 8 bases and the J gene lost 9 bases, with 14 bases spanning the gap. The CDR3 contains 13 residues. The chain's CDR3 is CASSGIRGSPLHF. CDR3 nucleotides: TGTGCCAGTTCCGGGATAAGGGGTTCACCCCTCCACTTT.

This clonotype was seen just once. V gene TRBV12-3 or TRBV12-4 combines with J gene TRBJ1-1; D might be TRBD1 (6 bases). This CDR3 has 15 residues. The germline V and J ends were trimmed by 6 bases and 7 bases, with 21 bases remaining between them. The CDR3: CASSPRAQGKFEAFF. The CDR3 coding sequence is TGTGCCAGCAGCCCCCGGGCCCAGGGGAAATTTGAAGCTTTCTTT.